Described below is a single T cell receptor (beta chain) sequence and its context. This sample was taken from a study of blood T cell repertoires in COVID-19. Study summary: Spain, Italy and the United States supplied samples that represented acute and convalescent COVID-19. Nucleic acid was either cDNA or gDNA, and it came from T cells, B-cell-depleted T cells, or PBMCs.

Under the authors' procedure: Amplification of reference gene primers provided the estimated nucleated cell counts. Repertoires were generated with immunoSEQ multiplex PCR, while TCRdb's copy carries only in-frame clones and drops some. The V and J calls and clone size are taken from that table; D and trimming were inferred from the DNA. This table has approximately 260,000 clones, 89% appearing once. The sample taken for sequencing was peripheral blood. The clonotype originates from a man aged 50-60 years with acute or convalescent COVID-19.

Written as DNA, the CDR3 is TGTGCCAGCAGCTCCGGGGGGGCGGGTCCCGGGGAGCTGTTTTTT. Protein: CASSSGGAGPGELFF. This sequence joins TRBV5-4 and TRBJ2-2; 8 bases match TRBD2. CDR1 and CDR2 (germline): SGHNT, YYREEE (reference sequence). V lost 3 bases and J lost 6; bases outside the gene matches: 7. This CDR3 has 15 amino acids.